The T cell receptor beta chain described here comes from a study of blood T cell repertoires in COVID-19 (TCRdb year 2020). For the wider study: Collaborator samples came from the United States, Italy and Spain and covered acute and convalescent phases of COVID-19. Nearly every sample came with metadata listing a de-identified subject ID, COVID-19 status, age in years and sex. Subjects who had been exposed to COVID-19, were actively infected with it, or had recovered from it provided the deeply sampled blood TCRbeta repertoires that made up the dataset. A freely available public database, intended as a resource for researchers studying the immune response to SARS-CoV-2, is where the repertoires were released. Where HLA class I and class II types were available, the types were taken from metadata supplied by the sample provider, not from assay-based typing. Samples came from the ongoing ImmuneRACE study (first 160 participants) plus 1,254 subjects from 6 global collaborators. The material from the prospective study consisted of cDNA or gDNA derived from T cells, B-cell-depleted T cells, or PBMCs.

As concerns this clone: Its antigen is not yet known. No base qualities exist here, and no much larger clone lies one base off it.

TCRbeta CDR3 regions were amplified from genomic DNA by means of the immunoSEQ Assay, a bias-controlled multiplex PCR. In the authors' own workflow: The number of nucleated cells in each sample was estimated from the amplification of reference gene primers within the assay. To quantify the absolute abundance of each unique TCRbeta CDR3 rearrangement, sequence reads were collapsed and filtered. Productive Simpson clonality was computed per sample as the square root of Simpson's diversity index over productive rearrangements. TCRdb mirrors the immuneACCESS table, restricted to in-frame sequences. Some clones are absent from its copies; in checked studies, under half trace to an unresolved V gene, and the reason for the others is unknown. V and J calls and clone size are given by that table; D and trimming were obtained from the DNA. The sample profile shows 85,000 to 100,000 clones; approximately 86% of them were found once. About an eighth of the sample is taken by the ten largest.

Results the study describes overall, beyond this receptor: Clinical and demographic metadata were provided uncurated, with the amount varying by source and participant.

Counted from cysteine to phenylalanine, this CDR3 has 15 amino acids. Only the CDR3 part of the read is kept: 45 bases, read in frame from the first base. Whole blood was collected in K2EDTA tubes by collaborating institutions according to the institutions' own protocols. For TCRbeta analysis, collaborator samples were shipped as frozen whole blood, as isolated PBMCs, or as DNA extracted from either sample type. This receptor chain uses TRBV12-2 and TRBJ1-2. TRBV12-2 corresponds to a pseudogene. This TCR came from an older woman in a cohort sampled during active or convalescent COVID-19. The sequencing sample was made of peripheral blood. CDR3 region: CASRETGGRFYGYTF. The nucleotide sequence is TGTGCAAGTCGCGAGACGGGGGGAAGATTTTATGGCTACACCTTC.